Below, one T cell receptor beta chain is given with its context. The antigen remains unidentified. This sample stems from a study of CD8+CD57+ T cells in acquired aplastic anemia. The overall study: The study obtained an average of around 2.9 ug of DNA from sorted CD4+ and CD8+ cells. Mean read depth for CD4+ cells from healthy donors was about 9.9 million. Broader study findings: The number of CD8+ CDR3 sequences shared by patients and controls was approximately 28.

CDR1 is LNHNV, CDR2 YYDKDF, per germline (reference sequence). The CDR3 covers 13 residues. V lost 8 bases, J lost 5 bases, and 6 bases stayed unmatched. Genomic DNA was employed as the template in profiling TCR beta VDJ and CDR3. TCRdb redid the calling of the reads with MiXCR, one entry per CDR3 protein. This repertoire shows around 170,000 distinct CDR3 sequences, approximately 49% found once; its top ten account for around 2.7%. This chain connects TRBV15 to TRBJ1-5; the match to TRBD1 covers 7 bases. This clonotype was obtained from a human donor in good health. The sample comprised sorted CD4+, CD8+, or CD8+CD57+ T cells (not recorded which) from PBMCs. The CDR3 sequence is CATSDRRHQPQHF. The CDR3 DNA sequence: TGTGCCACCTCGGACAGGCGCCATCAGCCCCAGCATTTT.